The rows below give T cell receptor beta chains drawn from one sample of a study of blood T cell repertoires in COVID-19. Sequencing was performed with immunoSEQ multiplex PCR; in TCRdb, only in-frame clones are kept and a portion is missing. The table shows roughly 220,000 clones, with 86% occurring only once. The sequencing input was peripheral blood. The origin of the receptors is a woman in her forties or fifties with COVID-19, enrolled during active disease. The conserved cysteine and the conserved F or W are not part of the CDR3 here. A D gene is named only where the DNA matches it firmly. Where a row states a size, it is once, few, many or the class of an expanded clone; other rows omit it.

j_gene | len | abundance | d_gene | v_gene | CDR3aa
TRBJ1-6 | 14 | - | - | TRBV12-2 | ASRPGGYSPNSPLH
TRBJ1-5 | 11 | - | TRBD1 | TRBV10-2 | ASSGQGHQPQH
TRBJ2-1 | 12 | - | - | TRBV25-1 | ASSEFGGADEQF
TRBJ2-3 | 12 | - | TRBD1 | TRBV3-1/TRBV3-2 | ASSQNRGLDTQY
TRBJ1-2 | 11 | - | - | TRBV27 | ASSSGLMRGYT
TRBJ2-3 | 15 | - | - | TRBV24-1 | ATSDPLPGGSTDTQY
TRBJ1-6 | 10 | - | - | TRBV27 | ASSFQDSPLH
TRBJ2-7 | 11 | - | TRBD2 | TRBV24-1 | ATSGQGRDEQY
TRBJ2-2 | 14 | - | TRBD1 | TRBV4-1 | ASTQAGQGSPGELF
TRBJ2-7 | 13 | once | TRBD1 | TRBV10-3 | AISEVSRGSYEQY
TRBJ2-3 | 17 | - | TRBD2 | TRBV2 | ASSENPGLVLRGTDTQY
TRBJ1-1 | 11 | - | - | TRBV6-1 | ASSDQLYTEAF
TRBJ2-1 | 11 | - | - | TRBV19 | ASSGHPTIQQF
TRBJ2-3 | 12 | - | - | TRBV27 | ASSLEDNTDTQY
TRBJ1-4 | 15 | - | - | TRBV21-1 | AITYRDNPSTNEKLF
TRBJ2-7 | 10 | - | TRBD1 | TRBV11-3 | ASSLGRTGGR
TRBJ2-3 | 13 | - | TRBD1 | TRBV24-1 | ATSDRGLTTDTQY
TRBJ1-1 | 11 | - | - | TRBV19 | ASKGRAYTEAF
TRBJ1-6 | 16 | - | - | TRBV5-8 | ASVVQAGLSSYNSPLH
TRBJ1-6 | 12 | once | - | TRBV3-1/TRBV3-2 | ASSPYTTDTPLH
TRBJ1-2 | 13 | - | - | TRBV12-5 | ASGLETGSFNGYT
TRBJ2-1 | 15 | - | TRBD2 | TRBV4-2 | ASSQASGGALDNEQF
TRBJ1-5 | 12 | - | - | TRBV19 | ASSIGGVGQPQH
TRBJ1-5 | 15 | many | TRBD1 | TRBV19 | ASSEGPGGIKNQPQH
TRBJ1-5 | 14 | - | TRBD1 | TRBV3-1/TRBV3-2 | ASSQPTGAGGQPQH
TRBJ1-2 | 12 | - | TRBD1 | TRBV10-3 | AISADRGAYGYT
TRBJ2-2 | 12 | - | - | TRBV2 | ASSISGIQGELF
TRBJ2-7 | 13 | few | - | TRBV5-1 | ASSLVGGPTYEQY
TRBJ2-5 | 11 | - | - | TRBV9 | ASNRPGGETQY
TRBJ1-2 | 12 | - | - | TRBV24-1 | ATSRAGQVYGYT
TRBJ2-2 | 13 | - | - | TRBV11-2 | ASSAPGQLVGELF
TRBJ2-3 | 12 | - | TRBD1 | TRBV9 | ASSLRQGIDTQY
TRBJ1-1 | 14 | - | TRBD1 | TRBV13 | ASSLYSPTGGTEAF
TRBJ1-4 | 13 | once | - | TRBV19 | ASSAWPAALEKLF
TRBJ1-5 | 12 | - | TRBD1 | TRBV27 | ASSLSGGYQPQH
TRBJ2-1 | 13 | - | TRBD2 | TRBV7-2 | ASSFGASGGNEQF
TRBJ1-5 | 14 | - | - | TRBV5-8 | ASSLAWAGSNQPQH
TRBJ1-1 | 11 | - | - | TRBV2 | ATPMRVNTEAF
TRBJ2-3 | 13 | once | - | TRBV19 | ASSISRVTPDTQY
TRBJ2-4 | 15 | once | - | TRBV21-1 | ASSKYQGQTAKNIQY
TRBJ2-5 | 14 | - | - | TRBV21-1 | ASSKGSGGAEETQY
TRBJ2-4 | 14 | - | - | TRBV5-4 | ASSQGGARAKNIQY
TRBJ2-7 | 10 | - | - | TRBV7-6 | ASSQTGSRQY
TRBJ1-2 | 12 | - | TRBD1 | TRBV5-1 | ASSSGTGNYGYT
TRBJ2-3 | 11 | - | - | TRBV11-3 | ASMGLSTDTQY
TRBJ2-2 | 11 | - | - | TRBV5-1 | ASKGQGPGELF
TRBJ1-3 | 14 | once | - | TRBV19 | ASSTPGAFSGNTIY
TRBJ2-7 | 12 | - | - | TRBV7-2 | ASSSGTHSYEQY
TRBJ1-2 | 13 | - | - | TRBV9 | ASSVGGGRSYGYT
TRBJ1-6 | 12 | - | TRBD1 | TRBV7-2 | ASSLGQGRSPLH
TRBJ1-2 | 13 | - | - | TRBV12-5 | ASGRANAWNYGYT